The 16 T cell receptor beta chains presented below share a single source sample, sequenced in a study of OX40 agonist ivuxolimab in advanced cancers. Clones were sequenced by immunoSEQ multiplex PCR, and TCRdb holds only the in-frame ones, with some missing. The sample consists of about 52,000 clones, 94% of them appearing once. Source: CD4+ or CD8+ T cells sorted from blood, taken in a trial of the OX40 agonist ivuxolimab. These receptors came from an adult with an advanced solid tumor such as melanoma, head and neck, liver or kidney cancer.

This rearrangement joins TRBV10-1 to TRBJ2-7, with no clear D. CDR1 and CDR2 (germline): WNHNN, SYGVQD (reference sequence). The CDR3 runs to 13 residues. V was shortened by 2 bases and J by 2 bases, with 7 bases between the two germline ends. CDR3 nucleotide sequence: TGCGCCAGCAGTGAGGCTAGTACCTACGAGCAGTACTTC. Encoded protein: CASSEASTYEQYF.

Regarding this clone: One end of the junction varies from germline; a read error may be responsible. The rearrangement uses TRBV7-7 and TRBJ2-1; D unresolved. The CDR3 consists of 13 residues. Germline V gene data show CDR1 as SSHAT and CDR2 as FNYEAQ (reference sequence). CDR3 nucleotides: TGTGCTAGCAGCCTTAGTTCCTACAATGAGCAGTTCTTC. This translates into CASSLSSYNEQFF.

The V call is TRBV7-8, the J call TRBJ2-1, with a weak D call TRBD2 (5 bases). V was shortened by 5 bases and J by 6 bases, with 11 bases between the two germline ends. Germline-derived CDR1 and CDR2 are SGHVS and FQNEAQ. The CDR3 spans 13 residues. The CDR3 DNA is TGTGCCAGCAGCACCCGGACTCTCAATGAGCAGTTCTTC. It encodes CASSTRTLNEQFF. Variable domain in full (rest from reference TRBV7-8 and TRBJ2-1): GAGVSQSPRYKVAKRGQDVALRCDPISGHVSLFWYQQALGQGPEFLTYFQNEAQLDKSGLPSDRFFAERPEGSVSTLKIQRTQQEDSAVYLCASSTRTLNEQFFGPGTRLTVL.

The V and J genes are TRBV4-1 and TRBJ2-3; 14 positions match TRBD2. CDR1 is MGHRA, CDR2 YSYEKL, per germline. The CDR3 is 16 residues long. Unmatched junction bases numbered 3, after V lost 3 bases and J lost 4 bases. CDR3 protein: CASSQATSGRADTQYF. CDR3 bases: TGCGCCAGCAGCCAGGCGACTAGCGGGAGGGCAGATACGCAGTATTTT.

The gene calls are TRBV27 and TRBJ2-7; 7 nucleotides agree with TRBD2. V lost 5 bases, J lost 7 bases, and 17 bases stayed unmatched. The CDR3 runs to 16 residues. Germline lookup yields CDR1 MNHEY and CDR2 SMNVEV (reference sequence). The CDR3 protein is CASSPTGPSGPPEQYF. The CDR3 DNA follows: TGTGCCAGCAGTCCCACGGGCCCTAGCGGTCCTCCTGAGCAGTACTTC.

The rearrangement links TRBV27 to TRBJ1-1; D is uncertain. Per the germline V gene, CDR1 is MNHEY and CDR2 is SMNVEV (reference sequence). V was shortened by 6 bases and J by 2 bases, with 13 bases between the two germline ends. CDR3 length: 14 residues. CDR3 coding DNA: TGTGCCAGCAGCACGGGGAGGGCTAACACTGAAGCTTTCTTT. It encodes CASSTGRANTEAFF.

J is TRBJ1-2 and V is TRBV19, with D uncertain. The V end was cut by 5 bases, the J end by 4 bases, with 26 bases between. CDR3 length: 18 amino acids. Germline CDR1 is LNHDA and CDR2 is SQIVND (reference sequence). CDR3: CASSPYFQDPSNPYGYTF. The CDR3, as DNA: TGTGCCAGTAGTCCATATTTTCAGGACCCGTCGAACCCCTATGGCTACACCTTC.

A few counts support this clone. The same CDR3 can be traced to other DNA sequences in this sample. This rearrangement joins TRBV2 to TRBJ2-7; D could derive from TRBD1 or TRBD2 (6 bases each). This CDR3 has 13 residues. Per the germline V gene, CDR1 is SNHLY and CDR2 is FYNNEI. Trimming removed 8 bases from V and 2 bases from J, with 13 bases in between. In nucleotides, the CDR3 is TGTGCCAGCTCAGTTGGGGGGCCCTACGAGCAGTACTTC. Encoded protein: CASSVGGPYEQYF.

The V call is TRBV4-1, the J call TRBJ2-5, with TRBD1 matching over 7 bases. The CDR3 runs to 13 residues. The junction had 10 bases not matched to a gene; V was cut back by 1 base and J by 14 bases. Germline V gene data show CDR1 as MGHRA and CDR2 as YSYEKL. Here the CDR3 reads CASSQGRTGGFYF. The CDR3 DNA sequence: TGCGCCAGCAGCCAAGGTCGGACAGGCGGTTTCTACTTC.

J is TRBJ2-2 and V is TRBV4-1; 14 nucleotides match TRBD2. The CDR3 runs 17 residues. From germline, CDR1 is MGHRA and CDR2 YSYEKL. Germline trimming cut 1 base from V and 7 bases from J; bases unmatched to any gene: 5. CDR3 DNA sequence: TGCGCCAGCAGCCAAGTGACTAGCGGGAGGGGCGTCGGGGAGCTGTTTTTT. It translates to CASSQVTSGRGVGELFF.

The CDR3 region has the DNA TGTGCCAGCAGCTTGGCCAACGAGCAGTACTTC. It yields the protein CASSLANEQYF. This sequence joins TRBV5-4 and TRBJ2-7, with D uncertain. The CDR3 is 11 residues long. Germline V gene data show CDR1 as SGHNT and CDR2 as YYREEE (reference sequence). Trimming removed 0 bases from V and 5 bases from J, with 3 bases in between.

The CDR3 DNA reads TGTGCCAGCAGCCGAATTAAAAACCTCCTGGGGAACTATGGCTACACCTTC. Amino acid sequence: CASSRIKNLLGNYGYTF. The chain couples TRBV5-8 to TRBJ1-2; D is undetermined. Trimming removed 4 bases from V and 2 bases from J, with 21 bases in between. Germline lookup yields CDR1 SGHTS and CDR2 YDEGEE. This CDR3 spans 17 amino acids.

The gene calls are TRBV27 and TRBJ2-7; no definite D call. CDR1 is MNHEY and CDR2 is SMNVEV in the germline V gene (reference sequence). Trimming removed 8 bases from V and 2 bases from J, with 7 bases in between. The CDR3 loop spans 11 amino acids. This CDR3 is CASGIAYEQYF. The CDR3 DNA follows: TGTGCCAGCGGCATCGCCTACGAGCAGTACTTC.

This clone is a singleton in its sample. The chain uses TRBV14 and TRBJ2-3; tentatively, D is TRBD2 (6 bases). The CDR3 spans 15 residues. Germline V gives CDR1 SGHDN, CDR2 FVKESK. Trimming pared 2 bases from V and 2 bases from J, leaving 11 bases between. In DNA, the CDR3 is TGTGCCAGCAGCCAACCGGGAGCTTTCACAGATACGCAGTATTTT. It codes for CASSQPGAFTDTQYF.

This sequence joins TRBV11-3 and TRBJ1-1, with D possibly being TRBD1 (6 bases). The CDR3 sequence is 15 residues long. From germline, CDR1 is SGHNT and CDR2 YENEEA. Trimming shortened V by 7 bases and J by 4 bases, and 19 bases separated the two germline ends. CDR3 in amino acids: CASTNQQGYGTEAFF. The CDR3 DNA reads TGTGCCAGCACGAATCAACAGGGATACGGCACTGAAGCTTTCTTT.

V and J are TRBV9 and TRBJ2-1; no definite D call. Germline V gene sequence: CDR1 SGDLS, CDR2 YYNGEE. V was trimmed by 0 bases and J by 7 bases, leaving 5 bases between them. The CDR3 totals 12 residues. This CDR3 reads CASSVGDNEQFF. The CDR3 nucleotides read TGTGCCAGCAGCGTAGGAGATAATGAGCAGTTCTTC.